This TCR beta chain came from a study of blood T cells in healthy people across ages. Regarding the study as a whole: Using unsorted PBMCs precluded a conclusive naive versus antigen-experienced comparison. The study found TCR beta diversity correlated strongly with naive T cell percentage.

Germline lookup yields CDR1 DFQATT and CDR2 SNEGSKA (reference sequence). This CDR3 comprises 14 residues. J was trimmed by 4 bases and V by 6 bases; bases with no gene match: 6. Isolation recovered at least 6.5 million PBMCs from every sample. A second PCR, run for roughly 7 to 11 cycles, used a sample-barcoded 5' primer plus a J-beta primer mix. Each cDNA molecule carried a tag from a template-switch adaptor that contained 12 random nucleotides. TCRdb called the 5' RACE reads again in MiXCR, with one record for every CDR3 protein. The sample holds roughly 410,000 distinct CDR3 sequences, more than 45% seen once. This clonotype appeared once. Antigen specificity is unknown.

Input material: blood. V and J are TRBV20-1 and TRBJ2-1, with 10 bases lining up with TRBD2. This receptor was obtained from a man aged 55 to 69 in good health. The CDR3 is CSARTSGNYNEQFF. CDR3 DNA sequence: TGCAGTGCGAGGACTAGCGGCAATTACAATGAGCAGTTCTTC.